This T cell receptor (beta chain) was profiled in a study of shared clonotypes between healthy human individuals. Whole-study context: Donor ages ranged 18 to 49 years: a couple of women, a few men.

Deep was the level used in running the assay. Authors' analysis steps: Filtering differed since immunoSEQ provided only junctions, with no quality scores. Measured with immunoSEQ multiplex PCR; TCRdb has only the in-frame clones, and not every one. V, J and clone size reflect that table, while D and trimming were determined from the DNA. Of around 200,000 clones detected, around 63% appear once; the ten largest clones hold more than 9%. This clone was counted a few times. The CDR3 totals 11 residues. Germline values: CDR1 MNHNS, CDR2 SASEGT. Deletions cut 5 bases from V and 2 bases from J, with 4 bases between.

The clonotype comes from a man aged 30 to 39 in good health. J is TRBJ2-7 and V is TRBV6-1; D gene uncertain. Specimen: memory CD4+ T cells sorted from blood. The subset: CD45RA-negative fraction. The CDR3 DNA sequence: TGTGCCAGCAGTAACACCTACGAGCAGTACTTC. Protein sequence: CASSNTYEQYF.